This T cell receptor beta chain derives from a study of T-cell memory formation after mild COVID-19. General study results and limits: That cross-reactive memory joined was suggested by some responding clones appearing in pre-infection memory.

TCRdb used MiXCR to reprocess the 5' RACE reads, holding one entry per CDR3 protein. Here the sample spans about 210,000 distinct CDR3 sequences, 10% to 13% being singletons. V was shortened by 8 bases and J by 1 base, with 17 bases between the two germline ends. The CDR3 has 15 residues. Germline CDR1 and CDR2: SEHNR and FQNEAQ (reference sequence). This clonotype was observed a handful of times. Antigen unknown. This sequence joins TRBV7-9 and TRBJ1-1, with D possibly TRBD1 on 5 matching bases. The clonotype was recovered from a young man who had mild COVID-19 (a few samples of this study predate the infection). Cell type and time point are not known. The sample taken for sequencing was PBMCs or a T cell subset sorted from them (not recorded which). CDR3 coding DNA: TGTGCCAGCGGCCAGGGATCGGCGCGGAACACTGAAGCTTTCTTT. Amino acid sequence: CASGQGSARNTEAFF.